The T cell receptor (beta chain) under discussion was sequenced for a study of T cells expressing NK-cell markers. This CDR3 comprises 15 residues. Germline V gene lookup returns CDR1 MNHEY and CDR2 SMNVEV (reference sequence). TCRdb re-called the 5' RACE reads and shows each CDR3 protein once, DNA omitted. The sample's table shows 130,000 to 150,000 distinct CDR3 sequences. A remark on this clonotype: The antigen is unknown.

Study outcomes and limitations: Several of the donors carried dominant NKG2C+ clonotypes that took up roughly 1.0-8% of their CD8+ T cells.

V is TRBV27 and J is TRBJ2-1; the D call from TCRdb, TRBD1, cannot be confirmed without DNA. The sample consisted of blood T cells: a sorted CD56 or NKG2C T cell subset, CD4+ or CD8+ T cells, or bulk PBMC T cells (not recorded which). This receptor was obtained from a man aged 18 to 29 in good health. CDR3 in amino acids: CASSDRGESYNEQFF.